Below are 19 T cell receptor beta chains sequenced from a single sample in a study of blood T cell repertoires in COVID-19. This table comes from immunoSEQ multiplex PCR, and its TCRdb copy is limited to in-frame clones, with some not included. In the table there are about 210,000 clones, roughly 84% of which are singletons. Sample: PBMCs or T cells enriched from blood (not recorded which). The receptor set was obtained from a man in his thirties or forties in a cohort exposed to, infected with or recovered from COVID-19 (not recorded which).

This chain links TRBV14 with TRBJ2-6, with 12 bases aligning to TRBD2. Germline lookup yields CDR1 SGHDN and CDR2 FVKESK. The CDR3 runs 21 residues. With 2 bases clipped from V and 0 bases from J, the junction kept 11 bases outside the gene matches. The CDR3 nucleotides read TGTGCCAGCAGCCAAATCTTCGGGACTAGCGGGTCCGCCTCTGGGGCCAACGTCCTGACTTTC. Amino acid sequence: CASSQIFGTSGSASGANVLTF.

The chain joins TRBV28 to TRBJ1-2; D is undetermined. CDR1 is MDHEN, CDR2 SYDVKM, per germline. The CDR3 length is 16 residues. V was pared by 6 bases and J by 4 bases, with 21 bases between. This CDR3 reads CASSLIGLGGSYGYTF. Written as DNA, the CDR3 is TGTGCCAGCAGCCTTATTGGACTCGGAGGGTCCTATGGCTACACCTTC.

For the CDR3, the DNA is TGTGCCAGCTCACCCTACGGACTGTTCTCTGGGGCCAACGTCCTGACTTTC. Encoded protein: CASSPYGLFSGANVLTF. The chain uses TRBV18 and TRBJ2-6; D is possibly TRBD2 (5 bases). Trimming pared 3 bases from V and 0 bases from J, leaving 12 bases between. Germline-derived CDR1 and CDR2 are KGHSH and LQKENI. The CDR3 contains 17 residues.

J is TRBJ2-2 and V is TRBV7-6; D remains ambiguous. Per germline, CDR1 SGHVS and CDR2 FNYEAQ. CDR3 length equals 15 residues. Deletions cut 1 base from V and 3 bases from J, with 9 bases between. CDR3 nucleotide sequence: TGTGCCAGCAGCTTAGTTGGCGGATACACCGGGGAGCTGTTTTTT. It yields the protein CASSLVGGYTGELFF. Looking up the rest from reference TRBV7-6 and TRBJ2-2 gives the full variable domain: GAGVSQSPRYKVTKRGQDVALRCDPISGHVSLYWYRQALGQGPEFLTYFNYEAQQDKSGLPNDRFSAERPEGSISTLTIQRTEQRDSAMYRCASSLVGGYTGELFFGEGSRLTVL.

V is TRBV9 and J is TRBJ1-6; 9 positions agree with TRBD1. Germline loops: CDR1 SGDLS, CDR2 YYNGEE. J lost 5 bases, V lost 2 bases, and 2 bases had no gene match. This CDR3 comprises 15 residues. CDR3 residues: CASSVGQGNNSPLHF. The CDR3 coding sequence is TGTGCCAGCAGCGTGGGACAGGGAAATAATTCACCCCTCCACTTT.

This chain joins TRBV18 and TRBJ2-7; possibly TRBD2 for D (5 bases). The CDR3 has 14 amino acids. Looked up from germline, CDR1 is KGHSH and CDR2 is LQKENI. Trimming left V 5 bases short and J 2 bases short, with 13 bases between. CDR3 in amino acids: CASSVHEGTYEQYF. CDR3 nucleotide sequence: TGTGCCAGCTCAGTCCATGAGGGAACCTACGAGCAGTACTTC.

The V gene is TRBV5-4, the J gene TRBJ2-1; D may be TRBD1 (6 bases). Germline-derived CDR1 and CDR2 are SGHNT and YYREEE (reference sequence). The CDR3 loop spans 14 amino acids. The V and J ends lost 1 base and 1 base respectively, with 6 bases between them. CDR3 DNA sequence: TGTGCCAGCAGCTTGACAGGGTCCTACAATGAGCAGTTCTTC. Translated, it gives CASSLTGSYNEQFF.

The chain recombines TRBV7-6 with TRBJ2-7, with 8 bases that match TRBD2. The ends lost 0 bases at V and 0 bases at J; junction bases unmatched: 1. Germline V gives CDR1 SGHVS, CDR2 FNYEAQ. The CDR3 has 15 residues. This CDR3 is CASSLALADSYEQYF. CDR3 sequence (DNA): TGTGCCAGCAGCTTAGCACTAGCGGACTCCTACGAGCAGTACTTC.

The V gene is TRBV28, the J gene TRBJ2-7, with TRBD1 identical over 9 bases. J was trimmed by 7 bases and V by 10 bases; bases with no gene match: 14. The CDR3 is 14 residues long. CDR1 is MDHEN, CDR2 SYDVKM, per germline. The CDR3 region is CATHSPGQGGEQYF. The DNA for the CDR3 is TGTGCCACCCATTCTCCGGGACAGGGAGGGGAGCAGTACTTC.

The chain's CDR3 is CASRDRGVETQYF. The CDR3 bases are TGTGCCAGTCGGGACAGGGGGGTAGAGACCCAGTACTTC. The chain carries TRBV6-5 and TRBJ2-5, with 11 bases that match TRBD1. The ends lost 9 bases at V and 4 bases at J; junction bases unmatched: 4. The CDR3 is 13 residues long. Germline CDR1 reads MNHEY; CDR2 reads SVGAGI.

This chain links TRBV9 with TRBJ1-3; no reliable D call. CDR1 and CDR2 from the germline V gene are SGDLS and YYNGEE. This CDR3 is built from 15 residues. The V gene lost 4 bases and the J gene lost 7 bases, with 18 bases spanning the gap. The CDR3 nucleotides read TGTGCCAGCAGCAGCACAGCAGCGGTATGGAACACCATATATTTT. Translation: CASSSTAAVWNTIYF.

The genes are TRBV27 and TRBJ2-7, with D hard to call. V lost 5 bases, J lost 2 bases, and 13 bases lay in between. The CDR3 is made up of 14 amino acids. Germline V gives CDR1 MNHEY, CDR2 SMNVEV (reference sequence). Written as DNA, the CDR3 is TGTGCCAGCAGTCAAGATGCCAGTACCTACGAGCAGTACTTC. This gives the protein CASSQDASTYEQYF.

This chain connects TRBV27 to TRBJ2-5; 7 bases match TRBD2. The CDR3 totals 15 residues. V shed 6 bases and J 2 bases; nucleotides not matched to a gene: 9. Germline CDR1 and CDR2: MNHEY and SMNVEV (reference sequence). The CDR3 here is CASSPTWGGQETQYF. Written as DNA, the CDR3 is TGTGCCAGCAGCCCCACGTGGGGGGGGCAAGAGACCCAGTACTTC.

This clone appeared a few times. V gene TRBV25-1 combines with J gene TRBJ2-7, with D maybe TRBD1 (5 bases). V was shortened by 1 base and J by 2 bases, with 15 bases between the two germline ends. The CDR3 has 16 residues. Germline-derived CDR1 and CDR2 are MGHDK and SYGVNS. The chain's CDR3 is CASSESAAGPTYEQYF. The CDR3 nucleotides are TGTGCCAGCAGTGAATCGGCTGCAGGGCCTACCTACGAGCAGTACTTC.

The sample holds a few counts of this clone. The CDR3 loop reads CASSPPGTNYNEQFF. The CDR3 DNA is TGTGCCAGCAGCCCCCCCGGGACTAACTACAATGAGCAGTTCTTC. The rearrangement links TRBV7-8 to TRBJ2-1, with 7 bases identical to TRBD2. CDR3 size: 15 residues. With 5 bases clipped from V and 3 bases from J, the junction kept 7 bases outside the gene matches. Germline V gene data show CDR1 as SGHVS and CDR2 as FQNEAQ.

The J gene is TRBJ1-6, the V gene TRBV9, with D uncertain. Trimming stripped 3 bases from V and 16 bases from J, with 14 bases between. Germline loops: CDR1 SGDLS, CDR2 YYNGEE. The CDR3 loop spans 12 amino acids. The CDR3 is CASSEGRHPLHF. The CDR3 DNA sequence: TGTGCCAGCAGCGAAGGCAGACACCCTCTCCACTTT.

This clone was recorded a few times. This chain connects TRBV2 to TRBJ2-3; weak D call: TRBD2 (6 bases). V gave up 3 bases and J gave up 1 base, with 14 bases separating them. Germline CDR1 SNHLY, CDR2 FYNNEI. CDR3 length: 16 residues. The CDR3 DNA follows: TGTGCCAGCAGTGATGCGTCGGGAGTGGGCACAGATACGCAGTATTTT. This encodes CASSDASGVGTDTQYF.

Notes on this clone: Other nucleotide sequences in the sample specify the same CDR3. The gene calls are TRBV10-3 and TRBJ1-1; 8 bases match TRBD1. Germline CDR1 reads ENHRY; CDR2 reads SYGVKD. V lost 6 bases, J lost 3 bases, and 0 bases stayed unmatched. This CDR3 has 12 amino acids. DNA for the CDR3: TGTGCCATCAGACAGGGGGACACTGAAGCTTTCTTT. As protein: CAIRQGDTEAFF.

The gene calls are TRBV7-8 and TRBJ2-6; 8 bases are a match to TRBD1. The CDR3 contains 18 residues. The V gene end was trimmed by 5 bases and the J gene end by 2 bases; junction bases not matched to a gene: 11. The germline V gene has CDR1 SGHVS and CDR2 FQNEAQ. CDR3 region: CASSTRTGKETGANVLTF. DNA for the CDR3: TGTGCCAGCAGCACACGGACAGGGAAAGAAACTGGGGCCAACGTCCTGACTTTC.